This passage covers 7 T cell receptor beta chains from one sample sequenced in a study of T cells in Graves' hyperthyroidism and ophthalmopathy. RNA transcripts yielded amplified TCR beta CDR3 regions. RT-PCR in the first round (using the HTBI primer set) targeted the TCR CDR3. Each CDR3 protein is one row after TCRdb ran MiXCR on the multiplex PCR reads. The profile shows approximately 420,000 distinct CDR3 sequences, 14% to 15% of them singletons. The source material was blood. These receptors all come from a woman in her 30s with Graves' hyperthyroidism.

This clonotype was detected only a few times. V usage is TRBV5-1 and J usage is TRBJ1-6, with 7 bases identical to TRBD1. V lost 6 bases, J lost 6 bases, and 12 bases stayed unmatched. This CDR3 has 16 amino acids. CDR1 and CDR2 (germline): SGHRS, YFSETQ. The DNA for the CDR3 is TGCGCCAGCAACCAGGGACAGCGATCCCCTAATTCACCCCTCCACTTT. It codes for CASNQGQRSPNSPLHF.

The chain links TRBV7-9 to TRBJ2-5; no reliable D call. CDR1 is SEHNR, CDR2 FQNEAQ, per germline (reference sequence). The ends were cut back, 0 bases at V and 3 bases at J, with 11 bases in the middle. The CDR3 extends over 15 amino acids. The CDR3 loop reads CASSLAAGREETQYF. In DNA, the CDR3 is TGTGCCAGCAGCTTAGCAGCAGGCCGAGAAGAGACCCAGTACTTC.

This clonotype was counted between two and nine times. The chain uses TRBV10-3 and TRBJ2-3, with no clear D. Germline assignment: CDR1 ENHRY and CDR2 SYGVKD. The CDR3 has 12 amino acids. Trimming removed 1 base at V and 4 bases at J, with 3 bases between. The CDR3 sequence: CAISELADTQYF. The CDR3 DNA reads as TGTGCCATCAGTGAGTTAGCAGATACGCAGTATTTT.

V and J are TRBV29-1 and TRBJ1-5, with unresolved D. CDR3 length equals 13 residues. The ends were cut back, 4 bases at V and 5 bases at J, with 12 bases in the middle. Germline V gene sequence: CDR1 SQVTM, CDR2 ANQGSEA. The CDR3 loop is CSVGSDGDQPQHF. The CDR3 region has the DNA TGCAGCGTTGGATCGGACGGGGATCAGCCCCAGCATTTT. Together with reference TRBV29-1 and TRBJ1-5, the CDR3 gives the full variable domain: SAVISQKPSRDICQRGTSLTIQCQVDSQVTMMFWYRQQPGQSLTLIATANQGSEATYESGFVIDKFPISRPNLTFSTLTVSNMSPEDSSIYLCSVGSDGDQPQHFGDGTRLSIL.

The chain links TRBV5-6 to TRBJ1-2; possible D gene TRBD1, 6 bases. V shed 0 bases and J shed 9 bases, with 15 bases lying between them. The V gene's germline CDR1 is SGHDT and CDR2 YYEEEE. The CDR3 runs to 14 residues. The CDR3 nucleotides read TGTGCCAGCAGCTTGGCCCCGGGGGCAGGGAGCTACACCTTC. The encoded protein is CASSLAPGAGSYTF.

This clonotype was recorded many times. The rearrangement links TRBV2 to TRBJ2-1, with a possible D match to TRBD1 (7 bases). Between the trimmed V and J ends, which lost 7 bases and 4 bases, there was a span of 11 bases. Germline CDR1 SNHLY, CDR2 FYNNEI. The CDR3 length is 13 residues. The CDR3 loop is CASIQGTYNEQFF. The CDR3 bases are TGTGCCAGCATACAGGGGACTTACAATGAGCAGTTCTTC. Based on the CDR3 plus reference TRBV2 and TRBJ2-1, the full variable domain is EPEVTQTPSHQVTQMGQEVILRCVPISNHLYFYWYRQILGQKVEFLVSFYNNEISEKSEIFDDQFSVERPDGSNFTLKIRSTKLEDSAMYFCASIQGTYNEQFFGPGTRLTVL.

The chain combines TRBV11-2 with TRBJ2-7; D is perhaps TRBD1 (5 bases). There are 14 residues in the CDR3. V lost 5 bases to trimming and J lost 3 bases, with 14 bases between them. Germline V CDR1 and CDR2: SGHAT, FQNNGV. The CDR3 here is CASSPQGWGYEQYF. The DNA of the CDR3 is TGTGCCAGCAGCCCTCAGGGATGGGGCTACGAGCAGTACTTC.